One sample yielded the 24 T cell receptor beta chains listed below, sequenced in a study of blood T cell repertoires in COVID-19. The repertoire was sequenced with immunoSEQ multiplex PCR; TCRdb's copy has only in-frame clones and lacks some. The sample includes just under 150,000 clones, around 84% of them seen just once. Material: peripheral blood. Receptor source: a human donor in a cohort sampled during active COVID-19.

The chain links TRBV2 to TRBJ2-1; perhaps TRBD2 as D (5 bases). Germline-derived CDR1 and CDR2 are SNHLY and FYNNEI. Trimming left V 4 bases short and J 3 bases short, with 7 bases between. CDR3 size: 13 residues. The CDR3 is CASSVRDYNEQFF. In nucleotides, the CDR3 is TGTGCCAGCAGTGTTCGGGACTACAATGAGCAGTTCTTC.

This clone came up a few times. In DNA form, the CDR3 reads TGTGCCAGCAGCGTGGGCCTAGCGGGGCCCGCCTCCTACAATGAGCAGTTCTTC. Its protein is CASSVGLAGPASYNEQFF. The V call is TRBV9, the J call TRBJ2-1, with 9 nucleotides matching TRBD2. The V gene end was trimmed by 2 bases and the J gene end by 0 bases; junction bases not matched to a gene: 9. Germline loops: CDR1 SGDLS, CDR2 YYNGEE. The length of the CDR3 is 18 residues.

CDR3 loop: CASIPGVGVGETQYF. CDR3 DNA: TGTGCCAGCATCCCGGGGGTGGGGGTTGGCGAGACCCAGTACTTC. The chain combines TRBV11-2 with TRBJ2-5; D is perhaps TRBD2 (6 bases). This CDR3 contains 15 residues. Trimming took 7 bases from V and 5 from J, leaving 20 bases between them. CDR1 and CDR2 from the germline V gene are SGHAT and FQNNGV.

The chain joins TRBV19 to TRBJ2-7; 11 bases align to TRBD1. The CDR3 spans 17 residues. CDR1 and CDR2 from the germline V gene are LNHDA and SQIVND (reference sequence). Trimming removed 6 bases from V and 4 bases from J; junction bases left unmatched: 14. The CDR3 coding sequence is TGTGCCAGTAGCCGAAGGACAGGGGGCTCTCTCGGATACGAGCAGTACTTC. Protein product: CASSRRTGGSLGYEQYF.

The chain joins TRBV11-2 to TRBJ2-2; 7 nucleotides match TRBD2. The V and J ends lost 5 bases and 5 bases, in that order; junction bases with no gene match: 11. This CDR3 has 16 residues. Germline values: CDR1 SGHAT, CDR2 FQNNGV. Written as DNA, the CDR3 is TGTGCCAGCAGCGGTGGATGGGGGGGGAAGACCGGGGAGCTGTTTTTT. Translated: CASSGGWGGKTGELFF.

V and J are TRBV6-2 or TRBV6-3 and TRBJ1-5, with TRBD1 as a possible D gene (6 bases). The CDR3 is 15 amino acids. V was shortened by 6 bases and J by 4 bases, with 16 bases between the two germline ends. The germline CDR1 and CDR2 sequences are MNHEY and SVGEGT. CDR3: CASSGTGLRNQPQHF. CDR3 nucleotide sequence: TGTGCCAGCAGCGGTACAGGGCTGAGGAATCAGCCCCAGCATTTT.

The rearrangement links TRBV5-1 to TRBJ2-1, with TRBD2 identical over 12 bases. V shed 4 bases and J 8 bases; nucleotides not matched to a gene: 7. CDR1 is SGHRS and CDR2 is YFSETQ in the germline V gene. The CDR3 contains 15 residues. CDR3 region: CASSATSGSGYEQFF. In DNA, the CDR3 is TGCGCCAGCAGCGCGACTAGCGGGAGTGGGTATGAGCAGTTCTTC.

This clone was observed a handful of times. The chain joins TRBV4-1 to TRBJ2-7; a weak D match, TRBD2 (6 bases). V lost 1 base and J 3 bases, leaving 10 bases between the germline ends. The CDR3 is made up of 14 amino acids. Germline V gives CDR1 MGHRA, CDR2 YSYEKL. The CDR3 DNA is TGCGCCAGCAGCCAAGTCGGAGGGGACTACGAGCAGTACTTC. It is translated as CASSQVGGDYEQYF.

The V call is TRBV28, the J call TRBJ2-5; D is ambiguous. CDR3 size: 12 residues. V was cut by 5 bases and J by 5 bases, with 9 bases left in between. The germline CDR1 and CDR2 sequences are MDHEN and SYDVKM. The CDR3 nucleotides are TGTGCCAGCAGTACCGACGGGGAGACCCAGTACTTC. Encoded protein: CASSTDGETQYF.

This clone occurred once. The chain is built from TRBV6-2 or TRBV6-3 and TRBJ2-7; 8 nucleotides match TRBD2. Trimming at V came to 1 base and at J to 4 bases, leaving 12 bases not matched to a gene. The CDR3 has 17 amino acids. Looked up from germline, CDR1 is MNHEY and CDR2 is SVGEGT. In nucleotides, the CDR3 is TGTGCCAGCAGTTACTTTGGACTAGCAGCGGGGGTGTACGAGCAGTACTTC. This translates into CASSYFGLAAGVYEQYF.

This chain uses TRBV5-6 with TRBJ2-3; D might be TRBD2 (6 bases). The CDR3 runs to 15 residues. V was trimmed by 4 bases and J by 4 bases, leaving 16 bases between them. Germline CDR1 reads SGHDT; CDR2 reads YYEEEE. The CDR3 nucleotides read TGTGCCAGCAGCCATTTTTCAGGGAGGCCAGATACGCAGTATTTT. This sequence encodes CASSHFSGRPDTQYF.

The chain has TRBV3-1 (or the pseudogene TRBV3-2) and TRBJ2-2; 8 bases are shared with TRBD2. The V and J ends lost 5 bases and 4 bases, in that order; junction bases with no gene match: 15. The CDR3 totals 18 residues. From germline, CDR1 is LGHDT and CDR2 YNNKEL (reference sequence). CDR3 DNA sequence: TGTGCCAGCAGCTCCCAGGCAACGGGGGGGCGGAGCACCGGGGAGCTGTTTTTT. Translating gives CASSSQATGGRSTGELFF.

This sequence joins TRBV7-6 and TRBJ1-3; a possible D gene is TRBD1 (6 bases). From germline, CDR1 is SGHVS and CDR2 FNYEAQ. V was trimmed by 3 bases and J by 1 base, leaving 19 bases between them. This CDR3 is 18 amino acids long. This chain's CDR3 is CASSFRTPQGQSGNTIYF. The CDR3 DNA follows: TGTGCCAGCAGCTTCCGAACACCCCAGGGGCAGTCTGGAAACACCATATATTTT. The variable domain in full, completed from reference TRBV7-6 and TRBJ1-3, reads GAGVSQSPRYKVTKRGQDVALRCDPISGHVSLYWYRQALGQGPEFLTYFNYEAQQDKSGLPNDRFSAERPEGSISTLTIQRTEQRDSAMYRCASSFRTPQGQSGNTIYFGEGSWLTVV.

In nucleotides, the CDR3 is TGCGCCAGCAGCTTGGGACAGGGTTATGACACCGGGGAGCTGTTTTTT. Protein product: CASSLGQGYDTGELFF. The chain uses TRBV5-1 and TRBJ2-2, with 7 bases lining up with TRBD1. The CDR3 runs to 16 residues. The V segment lost 0 bases and the J segment 3 bases; nucleotides outside the gene matches: 5. Germline V gene lookup returns CDR1 SGHRS and CDR2 YFSETQ. The full variable domain, rest sourced from reference TRBV5-1 and TRBJ2-2, is KAGVTQTPRYLIKTRGQQVTLSCSPISGHRSVSWYQQTPGQGLQFLFEYFSETQRNKGNFPGRFSGRQFSNSRSEMNVSTLELGDSALYLCASSLGQGYDTGELFFGEGSRLTVL.

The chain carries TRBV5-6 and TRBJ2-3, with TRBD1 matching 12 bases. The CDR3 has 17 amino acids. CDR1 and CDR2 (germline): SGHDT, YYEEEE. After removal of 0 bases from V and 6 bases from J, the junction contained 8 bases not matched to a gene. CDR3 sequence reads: CASSLATGTGGVDTQYF. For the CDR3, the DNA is TGTGCCAGCAGCTTGGCAACCGGGACAGGGGGCGTGGATACGCAGTATTTT.

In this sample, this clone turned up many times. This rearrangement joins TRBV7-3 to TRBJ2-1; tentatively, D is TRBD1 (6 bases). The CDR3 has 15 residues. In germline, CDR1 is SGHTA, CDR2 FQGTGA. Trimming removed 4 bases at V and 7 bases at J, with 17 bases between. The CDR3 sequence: CASSYGQTEANEQFF. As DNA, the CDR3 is TGTGCCAGCAGCTACGGACAGACCGAAGCGAATGAGCAGTTCTTC.

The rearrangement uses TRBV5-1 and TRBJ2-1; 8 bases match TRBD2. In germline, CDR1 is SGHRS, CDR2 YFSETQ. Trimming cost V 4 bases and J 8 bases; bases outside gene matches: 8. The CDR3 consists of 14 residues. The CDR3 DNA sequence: TGCGCCAGCAGCGAGACCGGGACTAGGGATGAGCAGTTCTTC. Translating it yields CASSETGTRDEQFF.

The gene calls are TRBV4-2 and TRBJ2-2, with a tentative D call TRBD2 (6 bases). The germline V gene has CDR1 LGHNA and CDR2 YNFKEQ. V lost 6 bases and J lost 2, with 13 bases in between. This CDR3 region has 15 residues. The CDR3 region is CASSRGGTNTGELFF. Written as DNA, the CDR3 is TGTGCCAGCAGTCGGGGAGGCACCAACACCGGGGAGCTGTTTTTT.

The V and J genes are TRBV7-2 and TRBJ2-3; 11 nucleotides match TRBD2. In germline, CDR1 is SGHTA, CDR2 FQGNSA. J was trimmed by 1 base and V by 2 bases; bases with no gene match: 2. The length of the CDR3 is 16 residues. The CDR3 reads CASSLLLAGGTDTQYF. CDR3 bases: TGTGCCAGCAGCTTACTACTAGCGGGGGGCACAGATACGCAGTATTTT. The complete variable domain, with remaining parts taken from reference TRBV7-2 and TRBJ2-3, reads GAGVSQSPSNKVTEKGKDVELRCDPISGHTALYWYRQSLGQGLEFLIYFQGNSAPDKSGLPSDRFSAERTGGSVSTLTIQRTQQEDSAVYLCASSLLLAGGTDTQYFGPGTRLTVL.

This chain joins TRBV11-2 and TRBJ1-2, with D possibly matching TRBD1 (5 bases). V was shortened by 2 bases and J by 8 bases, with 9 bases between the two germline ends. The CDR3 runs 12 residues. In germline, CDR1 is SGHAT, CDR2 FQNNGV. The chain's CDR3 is CASSLRRGGYTF. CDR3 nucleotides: TGTGCCAGCAGCTTACGGAGGGGAGGCTACACCTTC.

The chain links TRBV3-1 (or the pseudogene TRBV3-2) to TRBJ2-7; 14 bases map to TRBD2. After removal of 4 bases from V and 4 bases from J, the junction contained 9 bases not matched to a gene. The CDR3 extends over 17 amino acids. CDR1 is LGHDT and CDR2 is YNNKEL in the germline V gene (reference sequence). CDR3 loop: CASSRPGLAGAGYEQYF. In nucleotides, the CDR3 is TGTGCCAGCAGCCGACCGGGACTAGCGGGAGCTGGTTACGAGCAGTACTTC.

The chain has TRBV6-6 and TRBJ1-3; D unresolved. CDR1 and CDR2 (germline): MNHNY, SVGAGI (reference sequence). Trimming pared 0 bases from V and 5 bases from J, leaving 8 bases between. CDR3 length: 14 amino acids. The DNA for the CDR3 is TGTGCCAGCAGTTACTCGAACGGGAGAAACACCATATATTTT. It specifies CASSYSNGRNTIYF.

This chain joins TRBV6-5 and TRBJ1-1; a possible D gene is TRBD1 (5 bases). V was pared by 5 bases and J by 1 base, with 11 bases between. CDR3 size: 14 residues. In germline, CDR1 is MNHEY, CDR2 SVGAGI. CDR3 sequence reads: CASSTRQRNTEAFF. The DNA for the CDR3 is TGTGCCAGCAGTACAAGACAGAGGAACACTGAAGCTTTCTTT.

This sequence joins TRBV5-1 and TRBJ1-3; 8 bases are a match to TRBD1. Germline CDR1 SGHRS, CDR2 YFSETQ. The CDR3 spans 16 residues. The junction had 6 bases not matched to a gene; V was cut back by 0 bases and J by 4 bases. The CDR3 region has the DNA TGCGCCAGCAGCTTGGGAGCAGGGGGCTACGGAAACACCATATATTTT. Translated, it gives CASSLGAGGYGNTIYF.